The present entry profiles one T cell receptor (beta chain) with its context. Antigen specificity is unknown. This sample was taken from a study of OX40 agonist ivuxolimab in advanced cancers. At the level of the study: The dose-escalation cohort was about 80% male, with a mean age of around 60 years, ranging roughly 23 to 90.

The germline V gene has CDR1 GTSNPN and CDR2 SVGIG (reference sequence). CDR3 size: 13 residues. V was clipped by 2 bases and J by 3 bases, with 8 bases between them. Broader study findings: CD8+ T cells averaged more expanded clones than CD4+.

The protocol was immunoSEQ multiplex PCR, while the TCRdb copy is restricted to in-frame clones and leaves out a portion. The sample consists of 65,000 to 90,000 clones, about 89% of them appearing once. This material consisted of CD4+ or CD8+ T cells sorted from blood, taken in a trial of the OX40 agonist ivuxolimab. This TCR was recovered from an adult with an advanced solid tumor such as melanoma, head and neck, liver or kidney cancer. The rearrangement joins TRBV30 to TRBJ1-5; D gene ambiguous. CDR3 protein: CAWSTSINQPQHF. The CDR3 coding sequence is TGTGCCTGGAGTACGAGTATCAATCAGCCCCAGCATTTT.